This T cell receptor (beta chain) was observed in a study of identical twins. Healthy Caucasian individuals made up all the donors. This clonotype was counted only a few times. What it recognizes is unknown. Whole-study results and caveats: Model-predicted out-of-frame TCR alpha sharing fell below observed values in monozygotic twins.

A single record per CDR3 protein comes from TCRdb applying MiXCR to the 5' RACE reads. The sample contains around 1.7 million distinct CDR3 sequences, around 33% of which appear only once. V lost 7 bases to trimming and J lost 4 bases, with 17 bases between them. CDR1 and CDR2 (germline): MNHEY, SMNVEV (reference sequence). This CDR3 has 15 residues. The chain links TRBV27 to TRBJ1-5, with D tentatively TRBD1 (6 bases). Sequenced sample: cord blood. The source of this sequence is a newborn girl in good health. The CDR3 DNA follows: TGTGCCAGCAAGCCTGGGGGCCCAAGGAATCAGCCCCAGCATTTT. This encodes CASKPGGPRNQPQHF.